These T cell receptor beta chains were read from a single sample in a study of graft-versus-host responses after intestinal transplantation. Only in-frame clones appear in the TCRdb table, and some are missing; sequencing was by immunoSEQ multiplex PCR. The sample holds about 100,000 clones, roughly 87% seen once. Their target antigens are unknown. The sample in question was unstimulated CD4+ T cells sorted from spleen or lymph node cells, obtained before transplant. These TCRs come from a human donor who was the organ donor for an intestinal transplant. Each CDR3 is given with its conserved first and last residue. A D gene is named only where the DNA matches it firmly. Clone size is not always given. Where it is, it says once, few, many or a class for expanded clones.

v_call: TRBV30
clone_size: .
d_call: TRBD1
j_call: TRBJ1-2
cdr3_aa: CAWSADRYFGYTF
cdr3_nt: TGTGCCTGGAGTGCGGACAGGTACTTTGGCTACACCTTC

v_call: TRBV5-1
clone_size: .
d_call: .
j_call: TRBJ1-3
cdr3_aa: CASSLAGSGGSGNTIYF
cdr3_nt: TGCGCCAGCAGCTTGGCAGGGTCAGGAGGCTCTGGAAACACCATATATTTT

v_call: TRBV2
clone_size: .
d_call: TRBD1
j_call: TRBJ2-7
cdr3_aa: CASSIQGYSYEQYF
cdr3_nt: TGTGCCAGCAGTATACAGGGGTACAGCTACGAGCAGTACTTC

v_call: TRBV6-1
clone_size: .
d_call: TRBD1
j_call: TRBJ2-7
cdr3_aa: CASSAGGLVYEQYF
cdr3_nt: TGTGCCAGCAGTGCAGGGGGTCTGGTCTACGAGCAGTACTTC

v_call: TRBV19
clone_size: .
d_call: TRBD2
j_call: TRBJ2-1
cdr3_aa: CASNSPSERGFNEQFF
cdr3_nt: TGTGCCAGTAACTCCCCCTCAGAGCGGGGGTTCAATGAGCAGTTCTTC

v_call: TRBV25-1
clone_size: .
d_call: .
j_call: TRBJ1-1
cdr3_aa: CASSELSRAFF
cdr3_nt: TGTGCCAGCAGTGAACTTAGCAGGGCTTTCTTT

v_call: TRBV10-3
clone_size: .
d_call: .
j_call: TRBJ1-4
cdr3_aa: CAISESGNPIEKLFF
cdr3_nt: TGTGCCATCAGTGAGTCGGGCAACCCCATTGAAAAACTGTTTTTT

v_call: TRBV4-1
clone_size: once
d_call: TRBD1
j_call: TRBJ1-2
cdr3_aa: CASRGSPGTGSNYGYTF
cdr3_nt: TGCGCCAGCAGAGGTTCGCCCGGGACAGGGAGTAACTATGGCTACACCTTC

v_call: TRBV7-2
clone_size: .
d_call: .
j_call: TRBJ1-5
cdr3_aa: CASSLALVNQPQHF
cdr3_nt: TGTGCCAGCAGCTTAGCCCTTGTTAATCAGCCCCAGCATTTT

v_call: TRBV30
clone_size: .
d_call: .
j_call: TRBJ2-5
cdr3_aa: CAWRFESARTQYF
cdr3_nt: TGTGCCTGGAGATTTGAGTCGGCTCGGACCCAGTACTTC